This record concerns one TCR beta chain sequence. Per the original methods: By means of reference gene primer amplification, nucleated cell counts were estimated. Clones were sequenced by immunoSEQ multiplex PCR, and TCRdb holds only the in-frame ones, with some missing. Clone size and the V and J calls come from that table; the DNA yielded D and trimming. The repertoire has 95,000 to 150,000 clones, roughly 88% of them found once; the top ten carry about 8%. The data derive from a study of blood T cell repertoires in COVID-19. Study background: Acute and convalescent COVID-19 specimens originated in the United States, Italy and Spain. Sources were T cells, B-cell-depleted T cells, or PBMCs; the material itself was cDNA or gDNA.

The CDR3 sequence is 17 residues long. The germline CDR1 and CDR2 sequences are MNHEY and SVGEGT. The junction had 11 bases not matched to a gene; V was cut back by 6 bases and J by 0 bases. The sample consisted of peripheral blood. The clonotype originates from a man in his fifties or sixties with acute or convalescent COVID-19. This chain links TRBV6-2 or TRBV6-3 with TRBJ2-3; TRBD2 aligns across 8 bases. CDR3 coding DNA: TGTGCCAGCAGCCCTAGCGGGTCCCTTTCTAGCACAGATACGCAGTATTTT. Its protein product is CASSPSGSLSSTDTQYF.